The entry below describes one TCR beta chain. The antigen remains undetermined. Germline loops: CDR1 SEHNR, CDR2 FQNEAQ (reference sequence). The V gene lost 5 bases and the J gene lost 3 bases, with 16 bases spanning the gap. The CDR3 covers 15 residues. This entry comes from a study of cytomegalovirus exposure and HLA in healthy donors. Study details: An earlier analysis identified 120 million or so unique TCR beta sequences in 170 million or so T cells. General study results and limits: Earlier analysis looked at TCR beta V segments, and most were productive about 87% or about 30% of the time.

PCR primers comprised 60 Vbeta and 13 Jbeta primers. Clones were sequenced by immunoSEQ multiplex PCR, and TCRdb holds only the in-frame ones, with some missing. The sample shows 240,000 or so clones, around 81% of them seen only once. The sequence came from a woman aged 60 to 75 in good health and CMV-seropositive. The sample comprised PBMCs. The V and J genes are TRBV7-9 and TRBJ1-1; a weak D match, TRBD1 (6 bases). CDR3 region: CASSRARGADTEAFF. For the CDR3, the DNA is TGTGCCAGCAGCCGAGCCAGGGGCGCGGACACTGAAGCTTTCTTT.